Shown below are 7 T cell receptor beta chains from a single sample sequenced in a study of control samples from healthy donors and cancer patients. The protocol was immunoSEQ multiplex PCR, while the TCRdb copy is restricted to in-frame clones and leaves out a portion. The sample has tens of thousands of clones, approximately 94% seen once. Material for sequencing was blood. The source of these receptors is a woman aged 25 to 39 in good health.

The chain links TRBV27 to TRBJ2-3, with TRBD1 matching 8 bases. Germline CDR1 and CDR2: MNHEY and SMNVEV (reference sequence). Losses at the gene ends were 8 bases for V and 8 bases for J; bases not matched to a gene: 9. This CDR3 spans 13 amino acids. The CDR3 reads CASGTSDRATQYF. CDR3 DNA: TGTGCCAGCGGAACGTCGGACAGGGCTACGCAGTATTTT.

V is TRBV4-1 and J is TRBJ2-5; the match to TRBD2 covers 12 bases. The trim removed 1 base at V and 12 bases at J, leaving 9 bases unmatched. Per germline, CDR1 MGHRA and CDR2 YSYEKL. There are 15 residues in the CDR3. CDR3 amino acids: CASSQGSASGGVKYF. In DNA, the CDR3 is TGCGCCAGCAGCCAAGGTTCAGCTAGCGGGGGGGTAAAGTACTTC.

The V and J genes are TRBV5-1 and TRBJ1-3; no reliable D call. With 4 bases removed from V and 0 bases from J, the gap between germline ends came to 14 bases. CDR3 size: 16 residues. Germline V gene lookup returns CDR1 SGHRS and CDR2 YFSETQ. For the CDR3, the DNA is TGCGCCAGCAGCCTTAGTACTCCTAGCTCTGGAAACACCATATATTTT. This gives the protein CASSLSTPSSGNTIYF.

The chain recombines TRBV24-1 with TRBJ1-5; D perhaps matches TRBD1 (5 bases). The CDR3 is made up of 14 amino acids. Trimming took 3 bases from V and 9 from J, leaving 14 bases between them. Germline-derived CDR1 and CDR2 are KGHDR and SFDVKD. The CDR3 DNA reads as TGTGCCACCAGTGATAGGGACCAGACCAGGCCCCAGCATTTT. This translates into CATSDRDQTRPQHF.

The genes are TRBV27 and TRBJ1-2, with 11 bases fitting TRBD1. CDR1 is MNHEY, CDR2 SMNVEV, per germline (reference sequence). The CDR3 sequence is 15 residues long. Trimming at V came to 5 bases and at J to 2 bases, leaving 4 bases not matched to a gene. This CDR3 is CASSMWTGGNYGYTF. The CDR3, as DNA: TGTGCCAGCAGTATGTGGACAGGGGGCAACTATGGCTACACCTTC.

V gene TRBV3-1 (or the pseudogene TRBV3-2) combines with J gene TRBJ1-4; 7 bases align to TRBD1. Germline-derived CDR1 and CDR2 are LGHDT and YNNKEL (reference sequence). Trimming cost V 4 bases and J 7 bases; bases outside gene matches: 6. This CDR3 is built from 14 residues. The CDR3 sequence: CASSPYRGGEKLFF. CDR3 DNA sequence: TGTGCCAGCAGCCCATACAGGGGAGGTGAAAAACTGTTTTTT.

CDR3: CARRGGGGGTDTQYF. The CDR3 DNA reads TGCGCCCGCCGCGGCGGGGGCGGGGGGACAGATACGCAGTATTTT. This chain connects TRBV5-1 to TRBJ2-3; 8 nucleotides align to TRBD2. There are 15 residues in the CDR3. CDR1 and CDR2 from the germline V gene are SGHRS and YFSETQ. V was pared by 10 bases and J by 3 bases, with 13 bases of the junction left unmatched.